Listed below are T cell receptor beta chains from one sample, sequenced in a study of T cell responses to AZD1222 COVID-19 vaccine. Data came from immunoSEQ multiplex PCR; TCRdb stores just in-frame clones and leaves some out. The repertoire holds 190,000 or so clones, with more than 70% as singletons. The material was peripheral blood, obtained 28 days after the second AZD1222 dose. The receptors originated from an adult who received the AZD1222 COVID-19 vaccine. The CDR3 runs from the conserved cysteine through the conserved F or W. Clone sizes are given selectively: once, few, many, or a class where the clone is expanded.

NA,TRBV6-5,CASCPTGDNSPLHF
once,TRBV7-3,CASSSTGPQETQYF
NA,TRBV23-1,CASSQGQTSSTDTQYF
once,TRBV5-4,CASSFGTSGTSSYNEQFF
NA,TRBV2,CASSLQGNQPQHF
once,TRBV13,CASSLGARGLGNTIYF
NA,TRBV6-5,CASRAGTASTDTQYF
NA,TRBV10-3,CAISSGVNTEAFF
NA,TRBV4-3,CASSQDRDRGSGRAYEQYF
NA,TRBV21-1,CASSKSETDLEYNEQFF
NA,TRBV7-9,CASSLAGRDYNEQFF
NA,TRBV6-4,CASKPDSNTGELFF
NA,TRBV29-1,CSVGRAVGINEQFF
NA,TRBV28,CASTDPNSNNEQFF
NA,TRBV7-9,CASSLGRAVGNQPQHF
few,TRBV27,CASSFGQAGTDTQYF
NA,TRBV7-3,CASSFISTPGQGGNEQFF
NA,TRBV7-2,CASSLVWTSLNEQYF
NA,TRBV5-8,CASSGGRGGSYNEQFF
NA,TRBV18,CASSPLGLAGANVLTF
few,TRBV15,CATSGRDRASYEQYF
NA,TRBV12-3/TRBV12-4,CASSPQGGETQYF
NA,TRBV6-1,CASSEKRAPHSSPLHF
NA,TRBV7-3,CASSLTAVAKNIQYF
NA,TRBV19,CASTPAQGPYEQYF